These T cell receptor beta chains were read from a single sample in a study of blood T cell repertoires in COVID-19. Clones were read by immunoSEQ multiplex PCR, and TCRdb kept only the in-frame ones, dropping some. This table has about 98,000 clones, 81% appearing once. Sequencing used peripheral blood. The receptors shown here come from a woman aged 80 or over with acute or convalescent COVID-19. CDR3s include the opening cysteine and the closing phenylalanine or tryptophan. D genes are given only for firm matches. Not every row has a clone size; where given, it reads once, few, many or a size class.

NA TRBV9 NA CASSVSRDNEKLFF
TRBD1 TRBV6-2/TRBV6-3 NA CASRPTGQGGNTEAFF
TRBD2 TRBV5-4 NA CASSSRGGTGELFF
TRBD1 TRBV7-9 NA CASSLGTAHNEQFF
TRBD1 TRBV7-2 NA CASKPGTGGVYGYTF
NA TRBV7-2 NA CASSRGGRGNQPQHF
NA TRBV28 NA CASTALDKSNQPQHF
NA TRBV3-1/TRBV3-2 NA CASSRPGLATDTQYF
NA TRBV6-6 NA CASRQPSNQPQHF
TRBD2 TRBV20-1 NA CSASATSGGAFAYNEQFF
NA TRBV2 few CASSDQGNTEAFF
TRBD2 TRBV6-2/TRBV6-3 NA CASSYGLAGGPQWNEQFF
NA TRBV6-2/TRBV6-3 NA CASSARGLSNQPQHF
NA TRBV24-1 few CATSARDYGYTF
NA TRBV2 NA CASSALRGGSGNTIYF
TRBD1 TRBV19 NA CASSNHRGDTQYF
NA TRBV28 NA CASTDERGQFNQPQHF
TRBD1 TRBV18 NA CASSQGTANGYTF
NA TRBV19 NA CASSIQRLETQYF
TRBD2 TRBV28 once CASSRTRSEDTQYF
NA TRBV6-5 NA CASMVSSTDTQYF
TRBD2 TRBV2 medium-sized CARGLAGTDTQYF
NA TRBV28 once CASSLFGRSHQPQHF
NA TRBV20-1 NA CSASYEGARSEQFF
TRBD2 TRBV5-1 NA CASSLGGTSRVDTQYF
NA TRBV2 NA CASSEGRTPGVASYGYTF
TRBD1 TRBV3-1/TRBV3-2 NA CASSPPWGQSLQETQYF
NA TRBV6-6 once CARGWGEGDSPLHF